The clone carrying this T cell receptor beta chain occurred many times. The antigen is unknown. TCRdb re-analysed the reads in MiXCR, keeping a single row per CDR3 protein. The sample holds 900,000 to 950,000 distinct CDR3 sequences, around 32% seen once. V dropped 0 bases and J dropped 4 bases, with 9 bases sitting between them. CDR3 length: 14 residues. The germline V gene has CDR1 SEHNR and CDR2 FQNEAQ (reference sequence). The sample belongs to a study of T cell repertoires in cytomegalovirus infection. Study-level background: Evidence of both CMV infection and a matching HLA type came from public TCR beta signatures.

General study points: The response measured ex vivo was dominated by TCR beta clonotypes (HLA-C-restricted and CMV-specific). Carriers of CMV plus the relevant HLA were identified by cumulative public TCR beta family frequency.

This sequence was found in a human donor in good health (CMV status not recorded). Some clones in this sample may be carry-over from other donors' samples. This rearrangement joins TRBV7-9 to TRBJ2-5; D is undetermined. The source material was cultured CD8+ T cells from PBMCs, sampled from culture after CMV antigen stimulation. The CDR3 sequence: CASSLAGSRETQYF. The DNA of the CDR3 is TGTGCCAGCAGCTTAGCCGGGTCCCGAGAGACCCAGTACTTC.